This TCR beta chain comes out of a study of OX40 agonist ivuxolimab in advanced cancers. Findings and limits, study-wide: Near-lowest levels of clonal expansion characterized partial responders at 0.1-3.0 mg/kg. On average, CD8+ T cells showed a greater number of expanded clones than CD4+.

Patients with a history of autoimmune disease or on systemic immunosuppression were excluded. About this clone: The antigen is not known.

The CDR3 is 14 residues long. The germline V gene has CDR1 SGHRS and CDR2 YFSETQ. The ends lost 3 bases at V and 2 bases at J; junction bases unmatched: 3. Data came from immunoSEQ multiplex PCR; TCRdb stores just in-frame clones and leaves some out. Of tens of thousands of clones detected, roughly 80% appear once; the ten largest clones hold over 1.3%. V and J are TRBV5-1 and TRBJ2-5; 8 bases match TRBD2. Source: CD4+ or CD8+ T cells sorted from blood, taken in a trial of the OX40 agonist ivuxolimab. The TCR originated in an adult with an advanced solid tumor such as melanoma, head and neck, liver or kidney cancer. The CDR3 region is CASSSGGSQETQYF. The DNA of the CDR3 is TGCGCCAGCAGCTCGGGGGGGTCGCAAGAGACCCAGTACTTC.